A selection of T cell receptor beta chains follows, all from one sample in a study of blood T cell repertoires in COVID-19. Data came from immunoSEQ multiplex PCR; TCRdb stores just in-frame clones and leaves some out. This sample carries 93,000 or so clones, more than 80% of them seen once, and the ten largest clones take 3% to 4.5%. The specimen was peripheral blood. These receptors were taken from an older woman with acute or convalescent COVID-19. CDR3s include the opening cysteine and the closing phenylalanine or tryptophan. Each record gives: CDR3 DNA, CDR3 protein, J gene, clone size, D gene, V gene. The D gene is left open where the match is weak. The size entry is marked missing in some rows and otherwise reads once, few, many or a size class.

TGTGCCAGCAGCCAAGGGGGGGTGGGGGATCAGCCCCAGCATTTT CASSQGGVGDQPQHF TRBJ1-5 - - TRBV3-1/TRBV3-2
TGCGCCAGCAGCTCCGGACAGGTTCGGGAGACCCAGTACTTC CASSSGQVRETQYF TRBJ2-5 once TRBD1 TRBV5-1
TGTGCCAGCAGCCAACCCGGGACAGGGGACTATGGCTACACCTTC CASSQPGTGDYGYTF TRBJ1-2 - TRBD1 TRBV3-1/TRBV3-2
TGCGCCAGCAGCTTGGTAGCGGGATCGGTCACCGGGGAGCTGTTTTTT CASSLVAGSVTGELFF TRBJ2-2 - TRBD2 TRBV5-1
TGTGCCAGCAGTTTAAGGCAGGGCCGGTCACCCCTCCACTTT CASSLRQGRSPLHF TRBJ1-6 once - TRBV27
TGTGCCAGCAGCCGCACACAGGGTGGGACCCAGTACTTC CASSRTQGGTQYF TRBJ2-5 - - TRBV4-2
TGTGCCTGGAGAGGACAGGGACAAAGATCACCCCTCCACTTT CAWRGQGQRSPLHF TRBJ1-6 - TRBD1 TRBV30
TGTGCCAGCTCAGGTTGGGCGGGCACTGAAGCTTTCTTT CASSGWAGTEAFF TRBJ1-1 - - TRBV27
TGTGCCAGCAGCACCAGCCCGGGACAGGGAACTGAAGCTTTCTTT CASSTSPGQGTEAFF TRBJ1-1 - TRBD1 TRBV3-1/TRBV3-2
TGTGCCAGCAGCGGCCCCTCTGACACTGAAGCTTTCTTT CASSGPSDTEAFF TRBJ1-1 - - TRBV11-3
TGTGCCAGTAGTATAACCCCGGGTGGGGAGACCCAGTACTTC CASSITPGGETQYF TRBJ2-5 - - TRBV19
TGCGCCAGCAGCCAAGTTGGGGGACAGGGTAGTGAAAAACTGTTTTTT CASSQVGGQGSEKLFF TRBJ1-4 - TRBD1 TRBV4-1
TGTGCCAGCAGTCCGGACAGGGCCTATGGCTACACCTTC CASSPDRAYGYTF TRBJ1-2 - TRBD1 TRBV3-1/TRBV3-2
TGTGCCAGCAGCGGGGACAGCGGTAGCAATCAGCCCCAGCATTTT CASSGDSGSNQPQHF TRBJ1-5 few TRBD1 TRBV2
TGTGCCAGCAGTCCAGACAGGGGGGAGACCCAGTACTTC CASSPDRGETQYF TRBJ2-5 - TRBD1 TRBV28
TGCAGCGTTGGGGCTACGTACCAAGAGACCCAGTACTTC CSVGATYQETQYF TRBJ2-5 - - TRBV29-1
TGTGCCAGCTCACCGGACACAAGGGGCGGGATGAACACTGAAGCTTTCTTT CASSPDTRGGMNTEAFF TRBJ1-1 - - TRBV18
TGTGCCAGCAGGAACCTACAGGGAAATCAGCCCCAGCATTTT CASRNLQGNQPQHF TRBJ1-5 once - TRBV6-5
TGTGCCAGCAGCCGTCGGACTAGCGGGAGCAATGAGCAGTTCTTC CASSRRTSGSNEQFF TRBJ2-1 - TRBD2 TRBV7-9
TGTGCCAGCAGCGTAGGATTTAGCTCAGTAGAGCAGTACTTC CASSVGFSSVEQYF TRBJ2-7 - - TRBV9
TGTGCCAGCAGCTTAGGACTAGCGGGAAACACCGGGGAGCTGTTTTTT CASSLGLAGNTGELFF TRBJ2-2 few TRBD2 TRBV11-2
TGCAGCGTAGTGATACAGGGGACTGAAGCTTTCTTT CSVVIQGTEAFF TRBJ1-1 - TRBD1 TRBV29-1
TGTGCCAGCAGATACCCGGGACAGGGGATGTTCACTGAAGCTTTCTTT CASRYPGQGMFTEAFF TRBJ1-1 - TRBD1 TRBV7-9
TGTGCCAGCAGCTACCGGGACAGCCCGAACACTGAAGCTTTCTTT CASSYRDSPNTEAFF TRBJ1-1 - - TRBV21-1
TGTGCCAGCAGCTCTCTGCGCGGAAGGCGCACAGATACGCAGTATTTT CASSSLRGRRTDTQYF TRBJ2-3 - - TRBV11-2
TGCGCCAGCAGCTTGGGTGGGAGCAGAGCTAATGAAAAACTGTTTTTT CASSLGGSRANEKLFF TRBJ1-4 - - TRBV5-1
TGTGCCAGCAGTCTATTCGGGACAGTTTCCCCGGCTCCTAATGAAAAACTGTTTTTT CASSLFGTVSPAPNEKLFF TRBJ1-4 - TRBD1 TRBV6-6
TGTGCCAGCAGTCTCGACAGGGGGTACTATGGCTACACCTTC CASSLDRGYYGYTF TRBJ1-2 - TRBD1 TRBV16
TGTGCCAGCAGCCAAGTCAGGGCTCCTGGGGCCAACGTCCTGACTTTC CASSQVRAPGANVLTF TRBJ2-6 once - TRBV3-1/TRBV3-2
TGTGCCAGCAGCCCTCAGGCTAACTATGGCTACACCTTC CASSPQANYGYTF TRBJ1-2 - - TRBV7-3
TGTGCCACCACGGACAGGGGGAGGACTGAAGCTTTCTTT CATTDRGRTEAFF TRBJ1-1 - TRBD1 TRBV7-9
TGTGCCAGCAGCTTACAAGGCGGGACAGGGATCAACGAGCAGTACTTC CASSLQGGTGINEQYF TRBJ2-7 - TRBD1 TRBV7-9
TGTGCCAGCAGCTCCGGTGGCGAGCAGTACTTC CASSSGGEQYF TRBJ2-7 once - TRBV7-3
TGTGCCAGCAGCTCCCCCCTACAGGGACCCTTTAATGAAAAACTGTTTTTT CASSSPLQGPFNEKLFF TRBJ1-4 - - TRBV7-8
TGTGCCAGCAGCTCAATGGACAGACCGAATGAAAAACTGTTTTTT CASSSMDRPNEKLFF TRBJ1-4 - - TRBV7-9
TGTGCCAGCAGCTTAGATAGGGGGCCGGCCGGAAACACCATATATTTT CASSLDRGPAGNTIYF TRBJ1-3 - TRBD1 TRBV7-9
TGTGCCAGCAGACCGGGACAGGGATACACTGAAGCTTTCTTT CASRPGQGYTEAFF TRBJ1-1 - TRBD1 TRBV28
TGTGCCAGCAGTTTGGGTAGGAGGGAGAGGTCTGGGGCCAACGTCCTGACTTTC CASSLGRRERSGANVLTF TRBJ2-6 - - TRBV27
TGTGCCAGTAGTATTAAGGGGGGGCGCGGGCAGTTCTTC CASSIKGGRGQFF TRBJ2-1 - - TRBV19
TGTGCCAGCAGCCCGATAGGGGGGGAAACAGATACGCAGTATTTT CASSPIGGETDTQYF TRBJ2-3 - - TRBV7-9
TGCGCCAGCAGCTTCCGGGACAGGGTTGGTTCAGATACGCAGTATTTT CASSFRDRVGSDTQYF TRBJ2-3 - TRBD1 TRBV5-1
TGCGCCAGCAGCTACCGGACAGGGACAGCTTTCTTT CASSYRTGTAFF TRBJ1-1 - TRBD1 TRBV5-1
TGCGCCAGCAGCCTGGACAGGGGGACTAATGAAAAACTGTTTTTT CASSLDRGTNEKLFF TRBJ1-4 - TRBD1 TRBV4-1
TGTGCCAGCAGTAGGAGGAGGGTCGACTATGGCTACACCTTC CASSRRRVDYGYTF TRBJ1-2 few - TRBV2
TGTGCCAGCAGCTTGGAGGCGGGAGAGAAGGATACGCAGTATTTT CASSLEAGEKDTQYF TRBJ2-3 - TRBD2 TRBV5-4
TGTGCCAGTAGTATAACCGGGTCTCGTACGCAGTATTTT CASSITGSRTQYF TRBJ2-3 - - TRBV19
TGTGCCAGCAGGGACAGGGGAAAGGGTTCACCCCTCCACTTT CASRDRGKGSPLHF TRBJ1-6 - TRBD1 TRBV6-5
TGTGCCAGCAGCTTGCCTAGCGGGAGTAAAAACATTCAGTACTTC CASSLPSGSKNIQYF TRBJ2-4 - TRBD2 TRBV5-6
TGTGCCAGCGGTCCGGAGTTCCAAGAGACCCAGTACTTC CASGPEFQETQYF TRBJ2-5 - - TRBV2
TGTGCCAGCGTTTCAGGTCCCGGTTCACCCCTCCACTTT CASVSGPGSPLHF TRBJ1-6 - - TRBV7-9
TGTGCCAGCAGTCGAGGACAGGGGAATAATTCACCCCTCCACTTT CASSRGQGNNSPLHF TRBJ1-6 once TRBD1 TRBV6-5
TGTGCCAGCACTCAGAGGGACAGGCCGAACACCGGGGAGCTGTTTTTT CASTQRDRPNTGELFF TRBJ2-2 once TRBD1 TRBV7-9
TGTGCCACCAGCTCTCTTGGCCTAGCGGGAGGTGGGTGGGAGCAGTTCTTC CATSSLGLAGGGWEQFF TRBJ2-1 - TRBD2 TRBV24-1